Each of the 28 T cell receptor beta chains below was sequenced from the same sample in a study of T cell responses to AZD1222 COVID-19 vaccine. Produced via immunoSEQ multiplex PCR; TCRdb's table is partial and in-frame only. Of roughly 120,000 clones in the sample, 75% to 90% were seen once. The sample in question was peripheral blood, obtained on day 0 of AZD1222 vaccination. These TCRs come from an adult in good health.

V is TRBV9 and J is TRBJ2-1, with 8 bases fitting TRBD2. Germline trimming cut 0 bases from V and 7 bases from J; bases unmatched to any gene: 3. Germline values: CDR1 SGDLS, CDR2 YYNGEE. This CDR3 comprises 14 residues. The CDR3 here is CASSVDGGRNEQFF. CDR3 nucleotides: TGTGCCAGCAGCGTAGATGGCGGGAGGAATGAGCAGTTCTTC.

The chain carries TRBV19 and TRBJ2-7, with 10 bases identical to TRBD1. V lost 9 bases and J lost 6; bases outside the gene matches: 8. Germline CDR1 reads LNHDA; CDR2 reads SQIVND (reference sequence). CDR3 length: 13 residues. For the CDR3, the DNA is TGTGCCAGCCGGAGACAGGGGGCGGGCGAGCAGTACTTC. Amino acid sequence: CASRRQGAGEQYF. The full variable domain, completed using reference TRBV19 and TRBJ2-7, is DGGITQSPKYLFRKEGQNVTLSCEQNLNHDAMYWYRQDPGQGLRLIYYSQIVNDFQKGDIAEGYSVSREKKESFPLTVTSAQKNPTAFYLCASRRQGAGEQYFGPGTRLTVT.

This sequence joins TRBV24-1 and TRBJ2-3; 10 positions agree with TRBD2. The CDR3 is 15 residues long. Germline V lookup: CDR1 KGHDR, CDR2 SFDVKD. Unmatched junction bases numbered 3, after V lost 4 bases and J lost 3 bases. In nucleotides, the CDR3 is TGTGCCACCAGTGACCCTAGCGGGAGAACAGATACGCAGTATTTT. It codes for CATSDPSGRTDTQYF.

The J gene is TRBJ2-7, the V gene TRBV2, with D possibly TRBD2 on 5 matching bases. Germline V gene data show CDR1 as SNHLY and CDR2 as FYNNEI. V lost 6 bases to trimming and J lost 2 bases, with 23 bases between them. The CDR3 consists of 17 residues. CDR3 sequence reads: CASSAVRVSRDTYEQYF. CDR3 nucleotides: TGTGCCAGCAGCGCCGTGCGTGTTTCTCGGGATACCTACGAGCAGTACTTC.

This clone was recorded a few times. V usage is TRBV5-1 and J usage is TRBJ1-2, with D unresolved. Trimming removed 4 bases from V and 4 bases from J, with 17 bases in between. The CDR3 contains 15 residues. Germline V lookup: CDR1 SGHRS, CDR2 YFSETQ. In nucleotides, the CDR3 is TGCGCCAGCAGCGGTCGTGACGCGGGCCCCTATGGCTACACCTTC. Its translation is CASSGRDAGPYGYTF. The full variable domain, completed using reference TRBV5-1 and TRBJ1-2, is KAGVTQTPRYLIKTRGQQVTLSCSPISGHRSVSWYQQTPGQGLQFLFEYFSETQRNKGNFPGRFSGRQFSNSRSEMNVSTLELGDSALYLCASSGRDAGPYGYTFGSGTRLTVV.

This clone appeared once. The rearrangement links TRBV7-9 to TRBJ1-1, with no clear D. The CDR3 is made up of 12 amino acids. V lost 5 bases and J lost 4, with 8 bases in between. Germline CDR1 and CDR2: SEHNR and FQNEAQ (reference sequence). CDR3 nucleotide sequence: TGTGCCAGCAGCCTAACGGGCACTGAAGCTTTCTTT. It is translated as CASSLTGTEAFF. Filled out from reference TRBV7-9 and TRBJ1-1, the complete variable domain reads DTGVSQNPRHKITKRGQNVTFRCDPISEHNRLYWYRQTLGQGPEFLTYFQNEAQLEKSRLLSDRFSAERPKGSFSTLEIQRTEQGDSAMYLCASSLTGTEAFFGQGTRLTVV.

The CDR3: CASSLEISGIGQFF. The DNA of the CDR3 is TGTGCCAGCAGCTTAGAAATTAGCGGGATTGGGCAGTTCTTC. J is TRBJ2-1 and V is TRBV7-6, with 8 bases fitting TRBD2. Per germline, CDR1 SGHVS and CDR2 FNYEAQ. The length of the CDR3 is 14 residues. J gave up 12 bases and V 1 base, and 8 bases lay outside the gene matches. Supplemented by reference TRBV7-6 and TRBJ2-1, the full variable domain reads GAGVSQSPRYKVTKRGQDVALRCDPISGHVSLYWYRQALGQGPEFLTYFNYEAQQDKSGLPNDRFSAERPEGSISTLTIQRTEQRDSAMYRCASSLEISGIGQFFGPGTRLTVL.

This clone turned up a few times. The chain employs TRBV18 and TRBJ1-5; D is ambiguous. V was cut by 1 base and J by 4 bases, with 17 bases left in between. The CDR3 has 17 residues. Germline lookup yields CDR1 KGHSH and CDR2 LQKENI. The CDR3 bases are TGTGCCAGCTCACCACTAGAGCGACCTTTAATAAATCAGCCCCAGCATTTT. It translates to CASSPLERPLINQPQHF.

The chain joins TRBV7-9 to TRBJ2-5, with D possibly matching TRBD2 (7 bases). The CDR3 runs 15 residues. Germline assignment: CDR1 SEHNR and CDR2 FQNEAQ (reference sequence). Trimming cost V 2 bases and J 1 base, with 11 bases left between them. The chain's CDR3 is CASSLYRGAQETQYF. The DNA of the CDR3 is TGTGCCAGCAGCTTATACCGGGGGGCCCAAGAGACCCAGTACTTC.

This sequence joins TRBV7-6 and TRBJ1-4, with a possible D match to TRBD1 (6 bases). V lost 0 bases and J lost 8, with 13 bases in between. The germline V gene encodes CDR1 SGHVS and CDR2 FNYEAQ. The CDR3 contains 15 residues. CDR3 sequence reads: CASSLARGVGEKLFF. The CDR3 nucleotides read TGTGCCAGCAGCTTAGCGAGGGGGGTTGGAGAAAAACTGTTTTTT.

The chain joins TRBV7-2 to TRBJ1-6; weak D call: TRBD1 (5 bases). This CDR3 has 15 amino acids. With 1 base removed from V and 8 bases from J, the gap between germline ends came to 12 bases. CDR1 SGHTA and CDR2 FQGNSA come from the germline V gene. Here the CDR3 reads CASSLGVGTDSPLHF. DNA of the CDR3: TGTGCCAGCAGCTTAGGGGTGGGGACGGATTCACCCCTCCACTTT.

This clone has a handful of counts. This chain's CDR3 is CASGRNLETQYF. CDR3 coding DNA: TGTGCCAGCGGGAGAAATCTAGAGACCCAGTACTTC. This chain joins TRBV7-9 and TRBJ2-5; perhaps TRBD2 as D (5 bases). V was cut by 8 bases and J by 4 bases, with 11 bases left in between. The CDR3 has 12 residues. CDR1 is SEHNR, CDR2 FQNEAQ, per germline (reference sequence). The variable domain in full, with the rest retrieved from reference TRBV7-9 and TRBJ2-5, is DTGVSQNPRHKITKRGQNVTFRCDPISEHNRLYWYRQTLGQGPEFLTYFQNEAQLEKSRLLSDRFSAERPKGSFSTLEIQRTEQGDSAMYLCASGRNLETQYFGPGTRLLVL.

This clone was counted a few times. This rearrangement joins TRBV11-3 to TRBJ1-4; tentatively, D is TRBD1 (5 bases). Trimming removed 5 bases at V and 3 bases at J, with 16 bases between. This CDR3 contains 16 residues. Per the germline V gene, CDR1 is SGHNT and CDR2 is YENEEA. The CDR3 DNA is TGTGCCAGCAGCCGTGGGGAACGGGGGGCTAATGAAAAACTGTTTTTT. Translating gives CASSRGERGANEKLFF.

This chain connects TRBV29-1 to TRBJ1-6; maybe TRBD1 (6 bases). CDR1 is SQVTM, CDR2 ANQGSEA, per germline. This CDR3 is 10 amino acids long. The V gene lost 6 bases and the J gene lost 9 bases, with 6 bases spanning the gap. DNA for the CDR3: TGCAGCGTCAGGGGTTCACCCCTCCACTTT. This gives the protein CSVRGSPLHF.

The V and J genes are TRBV3-1 (or the pseudogene TRBV3-2) and TRBJ2-7; no clear D. Between the trimmed V and J ends, which lost 2 bases and 6 bases, there was a span of 11 bases. Per germline, CDR1 LGHDT and CDR2 YNNKEL (reference sequence). This CDR3 contains 13 residues. CDR3 protein: CASSQRRYVEQYF. The CDR3, as DNA: TGTGCCAGCAGCCAACGCCGCTACGTCGAGCAGTACTTC.

This rearrangement joins TRBV19 to TRBJ2-3, with a possible D match to TRBD2 (5 bases). The V gene lost 6 bases and the J gene lost 1 base, with 11 bases spanning the gap. The CDR3 covers 14 residues. Germline V gene data show CDR1 as LNHDA and CDR2 as SQIVND (reference sequence). DNA of the CDR3: TGTGCCAGTAGACCAGGAGGAGGCACAGATACGCAGTATTTT. As protein: CASRPGGGTDTQYF.

The chain employs TRBV11-2 and TRBJ1-1; D is uncertain. CDR3 length: 15 residues. The V gene lost 4 bases and the J gene lost 5 bases, with 17 bases spanning the gap. The V gene's germline CDR1 is SGHAT and CDR2 FQNNGV. CDR3 amino acids: CASSSKKLRKTEAFF. CDR3 nucleotides: TGTGCCAGCAGCTCAAAGAAGTTAAGAAAAACTGAAGCTTTCTTT.

The chain combines TRBV5-5 with TRBJ1-5; TRBD1 matches 8 bases. CDR3 length: 17 residues. Germline CDR1 and CDR2: SGHKS and YYEKEE (reference sequence). Trimming removed 2 bases from V and 9 bases from J; junction bases left unmatched: 16. Here the CDR3 reads CASSFDVYRGSTMPQHF. Written as DNA, the CDR3 is TGTGCCAGCAGCTTTGACGTGTACAGGGGGTCCACTATGCCCCAGCATTTT. Full variable domain (outside the CDR3, taken from reference TRBV5-5 and TRBJ1-5): DAGVTQSPTHLIKTRGQQVTLRCSPISGHKSVSWYQQVLGQGPQFIFQYYEKEERGRGNFPDRFSARQFPNYSSELNVNALLLGDSALYLCASSFDVYRGSTMPQHFGDGTRLSIL.

The V call is TRBV30, the J call TRBJ2-7; a weak D match, TRBD1 (6 bases). The CDR3 totals 14 residues. V dropped 3 bases and J dropped 8 bases, with 20 bases sitting between them. CDR1 is GTSNPN and CDR2 is SVGIG in the germline V gene (reference sequence). The CDR3 reads CAWRPPLEQGKQYF. In DNA form, the CDR3 reads TGTGCCTGGAGACCCCCACTCGAACAGGGAAAGCAGTACTTC.

CDR3 nucleotides: TGTGCCATCAGTGCCGGGGATGGCTACACCTTC. Amino acids: CAISAGDGYTF. The V call is TRBV10-3, the J call TRBJ1-2; no clear D. The CDR3 runs to 11 residues. Germline CDR1 ENHRY, CDR2 SYGVKD. V was cut by 4 bases and J by 6 bases, with 6 bases left in between.

The V and J genes are TRBV5-1 and TRBJ1-5, with TRBD1 matching over 8 bases. The CDR3 length is 17 residues. Germline loops: CDR1 SGHRS, CDR2 YFSETQ. Trimming cost V 0 bases and J 5 bases; bases outside gene matches: 10. CDR3 residues: CASSLGDRLSGDQPQHF. The CDR3 coding sequence is TGCGCCAGCAGCTTGGGGGACAGGTTGTCCGGGGATCAGCCCCAGCATTTT. Complete variable domain (other parts from reference TRBV5-1 and TRBJ1-5): KAGVTQTPRYLIKTRGQQVTLSCSPISGHRSVSWYQQTPGQGLQFLFEYFSETQRNKGNFPGRFSGRQFSNSRSEMNVSTLELGDSALYLCASSLGDRLSGDQPQHFGDGTRLSIL.

This chain connects TRBV19 to TRBJ2-1, with D perhaps matching TRBD1 (6 bases). Germline CDR1 LNHDA, CDR2 SQIVND (reference sequence). The CDR3 is 13 amino acids. The germline V and J ends were trimmed by 1 base and 9 bases, with 10 bases remaining between them. The CDR3 region has the DNA TGTGCCAGTAGTATAGTGGGGGCGGGTGAGCAGTTCTTC. Residues: CASSIVGAGEQFF. The full variable domain, rest sourced from reference TRBV19 and TRBJ2-1, is DGGITQSPKYLFRKEGQNVTLSCEQNLNHDAMYWYRQDPGQGLRLIYYSQIVNDFQKGDIAEGYSVSREKKESFPLTVTSAQKNPTAFYLCASSIVGAGEQFFGPGTRLTVL.

This clone was picked up a small number of times. V is TRBV18 and J is TRBJ2-3, with D possibly being TRBD2 (5 bases). With 5 bases removed from V and 3 bases from J, the gap between germline ends came to 15 bases. This CDR3 has 15 amino acids. CDR1 and CDR2 (germline): KGHSH, LQKENI. In nucleotides, the CDR3 is TGTGCCAGCTCAGATGGAGCGGTGAAGACAGATACGCAGTATTTT. Its protein product is CASSDGAVKTDTQYF.

The rearrangement links TRBV5-1 to TRBJ2-1; TRBD2 aligns across 12 bases. V shed 4 bases, J shed 7 bases, and the junction held 3 bases outside the gene matches. Germline V gene data show CDR1 as SGHRS and CDR2 as YFSETQ. The length of the CDR3 is 14 residues. The CDR3 coding sequence is TGCGCCAGCAGCCCACTAGCGGGAGGAAATGAGCAGTTCTTC. This gives the protein CASSPLAGGNEQFF.

The chain uses TRBV3-1 (or the pseudogene TRBV3-2) and TRBJ2-5; D is perhaps TRBD1 or TRBD2 (5 bases each). V shed 2 bases and J shed 5 bases, with 6 bases lying between them. This CDR3 comprises 12 residues. Germline values: CDR1 LGHDT, CDR2 YNNKEL (reference sequence). In DNA, the CDR3 is TGTGCCAGCAGCCAATGGGGGGAGACCCAGTACTTC. Translation: CASSQWGETQYF.

The CDR3 DNA is TGTGCCAGCAGTTTCTCCCCAAGCAGCGCCGGTGAAAAACTGTTTTTT. It translates to CASSFSPSSAGEKLFF. The V call is TRBV27, the J call TRBJ1-4; D is ambiguous. This CDR3 region has 16 residues. V was trimmed by 3 bases and J by 7 bases, leaving 18 bases between them. From germline, CDR1 is MNHEY and CDR2 SMNVEV (reference sequence).

The chain joins TRBV6-5 to TRBJ2-1; 9 positions match TRBD2. The CDR3 is made up of 14 amino acids. Trimming removed 8 bases from V and 9 bases from J; junction bases left unmatched: 11. CDR1 is MNHEY and CDR2 is SVGAGI in the germline V gene. CDR3 nucleotides: TGTGCCAGCCCCAGCGGGGGGCTCCCTTTTGAGCAGTTCTTC. Amino acid sequence: CASPSGGLPFEQFF.

The gene calls are TRBV5-1 and TRBJ2-3, with D tentatively TRBD1 (5 bases). V lost 4 bases, J lost 2 bases, and 17 bases lay in between. This CDR3 spans 16 amino acids. Germline-derived CDR1 and CDR2 are SGHRS and YFSETQ. CDR3 residues: CASSPLDKGYTDTQYF. In nucleotides, the CDR3 is TGCGCCAGCAGCCCGTTGGATAAGGGGTACACAGATACGCAGTATTTT.